This T cell receptor (beta chain) was recovered during a study of neurological immune-mediated disorders (dated 2019 in TCRdb). Study-level background: Among the approximately 34 multiple sclerosis patients, relapsing-remitting MS accounted for about 31 and secondary progressive MS accounted for 3. Peripheral blood TCR-beta repertoires from HTLV-I-associated myelopathy (HAM/TSP) patients, multiple sclerosis patients and healthy controls were compared by UMI-based sequencing. The roughly 100 TCR-beta libraries covered PBMC samples along with longitudinal samples, technical triplicates, and paired sorted CD4+ and CD8+ T-cell subsets. The cohort comprised roughly 70 subjects: roughly 15 HAM/TSP patients, approximately 34 multiple sclerosis patients and some 20 healthy controls. General conclusions and limits of the study: No identical CDR3 amino acid sequences were shared among expanded clones across subjects, suggesting private TCR-beta repertoires in all groups. The highest TCR clonal expansion was observed in HAM/TSP patients, whereas the lowest was observed in MS patients, even when compared with healthy controls. The MS cluster was not associated with any clinical or MRI features, and the authors stated that larger cohorts are needed. In phylogenetic analysis, the repertoires of 18 of 34 MS patients grouped into a cluster of related CDR3 sequences, which suggests a possible signature at the repertoire level.

For the unsorted PBMC libraries, 2 million PBMCs were stored in RNAlater at -80 degrees C until RNA extraction and were used to generate the libraries. The multiple sclerosis patients were enrolled in a US clinical protocol that used magnetic resonance imaging to evaluate disease progression. Peripheral blood underwent Ficoll-Hypaque density gradient centrifugation to isolate PBMCs, which were then cryopreserved in liquid nitrogen. From a lookup of the germline V gene (reference sequence), CDR1 and CDR2 are DFQATT and SNEGSKA. Counted from cysteine to phenylalanine, this CDR3 has 19 amino acids. Just CDR3 DNA is preserved here, 57 bases in frame from base 1. cDNA was synthesized by template-switch 5'RACE using a primer carrying a 10-nucleotide random unique molecular identifier by which each TCR transcript was tagged. Over 170 million TCR-beta sequences, covering 15-18 subjects, were produced in each sequencing run. The RNeasy kit was used for extraction of total RNA. TCR-beta VDJ regions were amplified with primers for the TCR constant region and the 5'RACE anchor, using the KAPA Real-time Library Amplification kit. A first PCR added sample indexes and Illumina adaptors, and a second PCR then raised library yield. After Ampure bead purification, the TCR product of roughly 650 bp was size-selected on a 2% E-gel SizeSelection system. Before pooling, library quality was assessed on a Bioanalyzer, concentration was determined with Qubit, and library quantification was performed with the Kapa Library Quantification kit. An Illumina HiSeq 2500 sequenced the libraries paired-end 2 x 150 bp. To increase sequence diversity, roughly 25-31% phiX was spiked into each library pool. In the paper's pipeline: The UMI-based MiGEC pipeline processed quality-filtered reads and removed over 80% of raw TCR sequences during error correction. IMGT germline references were used for alignment of VDJ genes, and clonotypes were defined by a unique CDR3 amino acid sequence together with V-J genes. VDJtools evaluated clonal expansion, Shannon diversity and CDR3 relatedness (CalcPairwiseDistances, ClusterSamples); CLCbio workbench built phylogenetic trees. Expanded clones were defined as having at least 8 unique UMIs, based on coefficient-of-variation modelling across technical triplicates. TCRdb ran its own pipeline on the public reads, namely fastp trimming at Q25 and MiXCR clone calling, and kept in-frame beta chains. Identical CDR3 proteins give one entry, which carries the most common genes and DNA. It is TCRdb's table, rather than the study itself, that gives the V and J calls and clone size. The sample has about 25,000 distinct CDR3 sequences on record, 2.5% to 4% of them singletons. 7% of the sample is held by the ten biggest clonotypes.

As to this clonotype: The antigen this receptor binds is unknown. A junction end diverges from the germline sequence, so it may reflect a read error.

The chain couples TRBV20-1 to TRBJ1-5, with 7 central nucleotides matching TRBD1. This sequence originates from a woman under 40 with multiple sclerosis. The sample consisted of PBMCs. For the CDR3, the sequence is CSARMQGPGRQGVNQPQNF. In nucleotide form, the sequence is TGCAGTGCCAGAATGCAGGGACCCGGCCGGCAGGGGGTCAATCAGCCCCAGAATTTT.